The rows below give T cell receptor beta chains drawn from one sample of a study of T-cell memory formation after mild COVID-19. Each CDR3 protein is one row after TCRdb ran MiXCR on the 5' RACE reads. The profile shows 200,000 to 250,000 distinct CDR3 sequences, roughly 10% of them singletons. Sequenced: PBMCs or a T cell subset sorted from them (not recorded which). Every receptor here comes from a man aged 18 to 29 who had mild COVID-19 (a few samples of this study predate the infection). Cell type and time point are not known. Both conserved end residues are part of each CDR3. The D gene is left open where the match is weak. Expanded clones get a size class; other rows say once, few or many, or leave the size out.

.,TRBV20-1,many,TRBJ2-1,CSVGGIPANEQFF,TGCAGTGTTGGAGGCATCCCCGCGAATGAGCAGTTCTTC
.,TRBV7-7,many,TRBJ2-5,CASSPGTFEETQYF,TGTGCCAGCAGCCCCGGGACTTTCGAAGAGACCCAGTACTTC
.,TRBV29-1,many,TRBJ2-1,CSVVEIGSYNEQFF,TGCAGCGTTGTCGAGATCGGCTCCTACAATGAGCAGTTCTTC
TRBD1,TRBV4-3,.,TRBJ2-7,CASSQMTGLSYEQYF,TGCGCCAGCAGCCAAATGACAGGGCTATCCTACGAGCAGTACTTC
.,TRBV7-2,few,TRBJ1-2,CASSMDGIYGYTF,TGTGCCAGCAGCATGGACGGGATTTATGGCTACACCTTC
.,TRBV7-2,few,TRBJ2-6,CASSLNPGSRIRGLTF,TGTGCCAGCAGCCTCAACCCCGGGAGTAGAATACGTGGGTTGACTTTC
TRBD1,TRBV6-5,.,TRBJ1-1,CASSLQGAHEAFF,TGTGCCAGCAGTTTACAGGGGGCGCATGAAGCTTTCTTT
TRBD2,TRBV20-1,many,TRBJ2-1,CSARVASGNNEQFF,TGCAGTGCTAGAGTGGCTAGCGGCAACAATGAGCAGTTCTTC
.,TRBV5-1,.,TRBJ1-1,CASSLPGVFTEAFF,TGCGCCAGCAGCTTACCAGGGGTGTTCACTGAAGCTTTCTTT
.,TRBV7-7,.,TRBJ2-5,CASSGSGGVETQYF,TGTGCCAGCAGTGGGAGTGGGGGAGTGGAGACCCAGTACTTC
.,TRBV28,few,TRBJ1-4,CASSKNRDEKLFF,TGTGCCAGCAGTAAAAACAGGGATGAAAAACTGTTTTTT
.,TRBV4-2,.,TRBJ1-5,CASSQERGQPQHF,TGTGCCAGCAGCCAAGAGAGGGGACAGCCCCAGCATTTT
.,TRBV7-2,.,TRBJ1-1,CASSRRDYGTEAFF,TGTGCCAGCAGTCGTAGGGATTATGGCACTGAAGCTTTCTTT
.,TRBV6-6,few,TRBJ2-5,CASRSQGETQYF,TGTGCCAGCAGATCCCAGGGAGAGACCCAGTACTTC
TRBD2,TRBV20-1,.,TRBJ2-3,CSARDIAGSAPDTQYF,TGCAGTGCTAGAGACATAGCGGGCTCTGCACCGGATACGCAGTATTTT
.,TRBV3-1,few,TRBJ2-7,CASSHRYEQYF,TGTGCCAGCAGCCACAGGTACGAGCAGTACTTC
.,TRBV28,.,TRBJ1-6,CASIPSSYNSPLHF,TGTGCCAGTATCCCAAGCTCCTATAATTCACCCCTCCACTTT
.,TRBV6-2/TRBV6-3,few,TRBJ2-7,CASRDIAYEQYF,TGTGCCAGTAGGGACATAGCCTACGAGCAGTACTTC
.,TRBV7-2,many,TRBJ2-5,CASSLGRYQETQYF,TGTGCCAGCAGCTTAGGCCGGTACCAAGAGACCCAGTACTTC
TRBD2,TRBV19,.,TRBJ2-1,CASSMTSGGPPSEQFF,TGTGCCAGTAGTATGACTAGCGGGGGCCCTCCGAGTGAGCAGTTCTTC
.,TRBV6-1,.,TRBJ2-1,CASRWERTQFF,TGTGCCAGCAGGTGGGAAAGGACCCAGTTCTTC
.,TRBV6-6,.,TRBJ1-1,CASSYEQRVSEAFF,TGTGCCAGCAGTTATGAACAGAGAGTAAGTGAAGCTTTCTTT
.,TRBV6-5,few,TRBJ2-3,CASSAKAVDTQYF,TGTGCCAGCAGTGCAAAGGCAGTTGATACGCAGTATTTT
.,TRBV4-3,few,TRBJ2-3,CASSQVSSPDTQYF,TGCGCCAGCAGCCAAGTGTCGTCGCCAGATACGCAGTATTTT
.,TRBV18,few,TRBJ2-1,CASSPPGDPTPVF,TGTGCCAGCTCACCACCGGGAGACCCAACTCCAGTCTTC
.,TRBV5-1,few,TRBJ2-2,CASSLAGSGNTGELFF,TGCGCCAGCAGCTTGGCTGGTAGCGGGAACACCGGGGAGCTGTTTTTT
TRBD2,TRBV9,many,TRBJ2-7,CASSVSTSASYEQYF,TGTGCCAGCAGCGTATCGACTAGCGCTTCCTACGAGCAGTACTTC
.,TRBV12-3/TRBV12-4,.,TRBJ1-5,CASSDRYQPQHF,TGTGCCAGCAGTGACAGGTATCAGCCCCAGCATTTT
.,TRBV12-3/TRBV12-4,medium-sized,TRBJ2-6,CASSLSSSGANVLTF,TGTGCCAGCAGCCTGTCTTCCTCTGGGGCCAACGTCCTGACTTTC
TRBD1,TRBV28,few,TRBJ2-2,CASSDAGTGKVGELFF,TGTGCCAGCAGTGATGCCGGGACAGGGAAGGTCGGGGAGCTGTTTTTT
TRBD1,TRBV10-3,.,TRBJ1-3,CAMRQGNSGNTIYF,TGTGCCATGAGACAGGGGAACTCTGGAAACACCATATATTTT
.,TRBV6-5,once,TRBJ1-5,CASSSKAGTNQPQHF,TGTGCCAGCAGTTCCAAGGCCGGGACGAATCAGCCCCAGCATTTT
.,TRBV7-2,.,TRBJ2-5,CASSPTLETQYF,TGTGCCAGCAGCCCTACGCTAGAGACCCAGTACTTC
.,TRBV2,few,TRBJ1-5,CASDPGLDYNQPQHF,TGTGCCAGCGATCCGGGTCTCGATTACAATCAGCCCCAGCATTTT
.,TRBV29-1,few,TRBJ1-1,CSSTPGQLSNGAFF,TGCAGCTCCACTCCAGGACAGCTATCGAATGGAGCTTTCTTT
.,TRBV2,.,TRBJ1-6,CASSEDRFGRFPLHF,TGTGCCAGCAGTGAAGACAGGTTTGGGAGATTCCCCCTCCACTTT
TRBD1,TRBV28,.,TRBJ1-2,CASSSGQIPYGYTF,TGTGCCAGCAGTTCGGGACAGATTCCATATGGCTACACCTTC
TRBD2,TRBV28,few,TRBJ2-2,CASSSSGVGGGELFF,TGTGCCAGCAGTTCTAGCGGGGTAGGAGGCGGGGAGCTGTTTTTT
TRBD1,TRBV12-3/TRBV12-4,medium-sized,TRBJ2-7,CASRPNRQGVGDYEQYF,TGTGCCAGCAGGCCTAACCGACAGGGTGTAGGGGACTACGAGCAGTACTTC
.,TRBV7-2,few,TRBJ2-1,CASSASRTEQFF,TGTGCCAGCAGCGCCTCCCGCACTGAGCAGTTCTTC
.,TRBV7-2,.,TRBJ1-2,CASSLDPFSVGNYGYTF,TGTGCCAGCAGCTTAGATCCCTTTAGTGTGGGGAACTATGGCTACACCTTC
.,TRBV5-1,.,TRBJ2-3,CASSLSGTATDTQYF,TGCGCCAGCAGCTTGTCCGGGACGGCTACAGATACGCAGTATTTT
.,TRBV18,.,TRBJ2-4,CASSRSEGRNIQYF,TGTGCCAGCTCACGGTCGGAGGGGCGAAACATTCAGTACTTC
TRBD1,TRBV10-3,.,TRBJ1-4,CAISSGPGQGGEKLFF,TGTGCCATCAGTTCGGGACCGGGACAGGGAGGCGAAAAACTGTTTTTT
.,TRBV12-3/TRBV12-4,many,TRBJ1-5,CASSLRRGPQHF,TGTGCCAGCAGTTTGAGGAGGGGCCCCCAGCATTTT
TRBD1,TRBV18,few,TRBJ1-1,CASFVDRDAEAFF,TGTGCCAGCTTCGTTGACAGGGACGCTGAAGCTTTCTTT
.,TRBV9,.,TRBJ2-2,CASNSLQAGELFF,TGTGCCAGCAATAGCCTCCAAGCTGGGGAGCTGTTTTTT
.,TRBV30,many,TRBJ2-3,CAWRSSYSTDTQYF,TGTGCCTGGAGGTCCAGCTATAGCACAGATACGCAGTATTTT
TRBD1,TRBV5-1,.,TRBJ2-1,CASSPWAGGADNEQFF,TGCGCCAGCAGCCCCTGGGCAGGGGGCGCAGACAATGAGCAGTTCTTC
.,TRBV5-1,.,TRBJ2-2,CASSQQGGGELFF,TGCGCCAGCAGCCAGCAGGGCGGCGGGGAGCTGTTTTTT
.,TRBV10-3,.,TRBJ2-3,CAIGGADTQYF,TGTGCCATTGGAGGGGCAGATACGCAGTATTTT
.,TRBV5-6,few,TRBJ2-3,CASSDSSRTHTDTQYF,TGTGCCAGCAGCGATTCTTCCAGGACCCACACAGATACGCAGTATTTT
.,TRBV19,.,TRBJ2-2,CASRPRTTTGELFF,TGTGCCAGTAGACCCCGCACTACGACCGGGGAGCTGTTTTTT
TRBD1,TRBV4-3,few,TRBJ2-2,CASSQDRASGELFF,TGCGCCAGCAGCCAGGACAGGGCCAGCGGGGAGCTGTTTTTT
.,TRBV7-2,.,TRBJ2-3,CASSPRRGTQYF,TGTGCCAGCAGCCCCAGGAGGGGAACGCAGTATTTT
.,TRBV5-1,.,TRBJ2-4,CASSADPSGQNIQYF,TGCGCCAGCAGCGCCGACCCGAGTGGCCAAAACATTCAGTACTTC
TRBD1,TRBV3-1,.,TRBJ1-2,CASSQEDRGYGYTF,TGTGCCAGCAGCCAAGAAGACAGGGGGTATGGCTACACCTTC
.,TRBV2,few,TRBJ2-5,CASSEFRGLDNNQETQYF,TGTGCCAGCAGTGAATTCAGGGGCCTAGACAATAACCAAGAGACCCAGTACTTC